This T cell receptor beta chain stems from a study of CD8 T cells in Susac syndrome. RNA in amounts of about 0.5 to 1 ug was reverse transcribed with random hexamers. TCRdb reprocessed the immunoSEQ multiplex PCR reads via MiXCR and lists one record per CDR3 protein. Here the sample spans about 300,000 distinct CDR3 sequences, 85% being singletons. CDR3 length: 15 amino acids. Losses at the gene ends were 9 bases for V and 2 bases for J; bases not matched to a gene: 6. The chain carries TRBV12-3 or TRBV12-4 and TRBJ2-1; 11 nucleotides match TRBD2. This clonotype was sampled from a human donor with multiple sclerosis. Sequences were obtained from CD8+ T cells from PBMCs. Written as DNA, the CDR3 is TGTGCCAGTCCTGTAGCGGGAGGGCCCTACAATGAGCAGTTCTTC. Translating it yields CASPVAGGPYNEQFF.